Shown below are 4 T cell receptor beta chains from a single sample sequenced in a study of regulatory T cells in long-lasting Graves disease. Time point indicated: persistent/refractory GD, antithyroid drugs over 5 years with positive TRAb. PBMC-derived RNA was used for the TCR library. The TCR beta library used iRepertoire HTBI primers with Arm-PCR amplification of CDR3. Each CDR3 protein gets one entry after TCRdb re-called the multiplex PCR reads with MiXCR. Among 300,000 to 400,000 distinct CDR3 sequences, around 20% were seen once, and the ten largest hold 25% to 30%. The material was peripheral blood mononuclear cells (PBMCs), obtained when the disease was refractory, from a patient treated with antithyroid drugs. Receptors originate from a female donor with Graves disease.

This clonotype was found many times. This chain joins TRBV9 and TRBJ1-2; possible D gene TRBD1, 6 bases. V shed 4 bases and J shed 2 bases, with 12 bases lying between them. Germline loops: CDR1 SGDLS, CDR2 YYNGEE. CDR3 length: 14 residues. Here the CDR3 reads CASSRHRANYGYTF. CDR3 nucleotide sequence: TGTGCCAGCAGCAGACACAGGGCGAACTATGGCTACACCTTC.

This clonotype has a handful of counts. This chain joins TRBV30 and TRBJ1-1; D is unresolved. CDR1 and CDR2 from the germline V gene are GTSNPN and SVGIG (reference sequence). CDR3 length: 14 residues. The V end lost 4 bases, the J end lost 0 bases, and 12 bases lay between the germline ends. The CDR3 DNA reads as TGTGCCTGGAAGGCGGGAAGGATGAACACTGAAGCTTTCTTT. Translation gives CAWKAGRMNTEAFF.

The chain recombines TRBV5-1 with TRBJ1-2, with D possibly TRBD1 on 5 matching bases. Germline V gene data show CDR1 as SGHRS and CDR2 as YFSETQ. There are 13 residues in the CDR3. Trimming took 4 bases from V and 4 from J, leaving 11 bases between them. This chain's CDR3 is CASSQEGVYGYTF. In nucleotides, the CDR3 is TGCGCCAGCAGCCAGGAAGGGGTCTATGGCTACACCTTC.

This clonotype was counted at least ten times. The rearrangement joins TRBV7-9 to TRBJ2-7; D perhaps matches TRBD1 (6 bases). The CDR3 has 13 residues. V lost 4 bases to trimming and J lost 4 bases, with 11 bases between them. Germline CDR1 is SEHNR and CDR2 is FQNEAQ (reference sequence). The CDR3 sequence: CASSSPGAYEQYF. CDR3 sequence (DNA): TGTGCCAGCAGCTCTCCAGGGGCATACGAGCAGTACTTC.